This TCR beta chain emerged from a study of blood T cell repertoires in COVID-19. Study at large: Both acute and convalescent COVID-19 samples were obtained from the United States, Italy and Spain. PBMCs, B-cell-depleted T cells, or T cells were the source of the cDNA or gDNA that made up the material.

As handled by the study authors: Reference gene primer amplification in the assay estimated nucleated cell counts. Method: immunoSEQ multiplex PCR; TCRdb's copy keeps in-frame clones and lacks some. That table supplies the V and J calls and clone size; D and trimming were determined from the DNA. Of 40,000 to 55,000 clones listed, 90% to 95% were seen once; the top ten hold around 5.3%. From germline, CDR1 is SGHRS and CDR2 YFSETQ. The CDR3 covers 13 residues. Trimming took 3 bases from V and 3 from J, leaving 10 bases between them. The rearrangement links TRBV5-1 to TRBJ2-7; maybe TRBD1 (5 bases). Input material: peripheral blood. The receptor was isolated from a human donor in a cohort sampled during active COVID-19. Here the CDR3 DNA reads TGCGCCAGCAGCTCGGATCAGGGCTACGAGCAGTACTTC. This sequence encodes CASSSDQGYEQYF.